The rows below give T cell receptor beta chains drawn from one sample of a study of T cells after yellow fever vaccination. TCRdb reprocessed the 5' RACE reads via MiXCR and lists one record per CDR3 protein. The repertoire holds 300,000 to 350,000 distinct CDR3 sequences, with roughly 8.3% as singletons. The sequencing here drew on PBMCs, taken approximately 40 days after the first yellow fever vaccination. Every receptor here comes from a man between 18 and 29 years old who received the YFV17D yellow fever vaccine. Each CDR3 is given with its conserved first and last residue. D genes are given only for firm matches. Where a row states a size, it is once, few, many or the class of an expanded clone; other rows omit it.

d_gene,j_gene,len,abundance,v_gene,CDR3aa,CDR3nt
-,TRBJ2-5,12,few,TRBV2,CASSESWETQYF,TGTGCCAGCAGTGAATCTTGGGAGACCCAGTACTTC
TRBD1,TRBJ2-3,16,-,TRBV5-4,CASSSGQGGYFGTQYF,TGTGCCAGCAGCTCCGGACAGGGCGGCTACTTCGGTACGCAGTATTTT
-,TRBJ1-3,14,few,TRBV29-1,CSVYDRDSGNTIYF,TGCAGCGTGTACGACAGAGACTCTGGAAACACCATATATTTT
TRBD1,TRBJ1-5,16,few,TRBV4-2,CASSQEIGQGRQPQHF,TGTGCCAGCAGCCAAGAGATCGGACAGGGACGACAGCCCCAGCATTTT
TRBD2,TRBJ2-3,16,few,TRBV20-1,CSARVVAGGIEDTQYF,TGCAGTGCTAGAGTCGTAGCGGGGGGAATTGAAGATACGCAGTATTTT
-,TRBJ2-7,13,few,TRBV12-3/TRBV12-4,CASTFLQGYEQYF,TGTGCCAGCACGTTTTTACAGGGCTACGAGCAGTACTTC
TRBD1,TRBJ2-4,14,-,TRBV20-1,CSGTGGMAKNIQYF,TGCAGTGGGACAGGGGGTATGGCCAAAAACATTCAGTACTTC
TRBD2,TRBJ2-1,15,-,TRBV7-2,CASSWGLAAYNEQFF,TGTGCCAGCAGCTGGGGACTAGCGGCTTACAATGAGCAGTTCTTC
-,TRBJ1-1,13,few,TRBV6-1,CASSSEGNTEAFF,TGTGCCAGCAGCAGCGAGGGAAACACTGAAGCTTTCTTT
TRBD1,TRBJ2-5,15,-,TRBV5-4,CASSSGQGRLVSQYF,TGTGCCAGCAGCAGCGGACAGGGGAGATTAGTCTCCCAGTACTTC
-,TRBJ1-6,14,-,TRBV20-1,CSALDRFGNSPLHF,TGCAGTGCTTTGGACCGTTTTGGCAATTCACCCCTCCACTTT
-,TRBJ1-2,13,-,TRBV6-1,CASREQFNYGYTF,TGTGCCAGCAGGGAACAGTTTAACTATGGCTACACCTTC
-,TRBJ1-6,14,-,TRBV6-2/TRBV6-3,CASSWDLDNSPLHF,TGTGCCAGCAGTTGGGATCTGGATAATTCACCCCTCCACTTT
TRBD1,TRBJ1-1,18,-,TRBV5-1,CASSFTFGSRGQNTEAFF,TGCGCCAGCAGCTTTACTTTTGGGAGTAGGGGGCAGAACACTGAAGCTTTCTTT
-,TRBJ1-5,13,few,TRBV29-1,CSASTERNQPQHF,TGCAGCGCCTCGACAGAGCGCAATCAGCCCCAGCATTTT
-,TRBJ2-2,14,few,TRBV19,CASSIETNTGELFF,TGTGCCAGTAGTATCGAAACGAACACCGGGGAGCTGTTTTTT
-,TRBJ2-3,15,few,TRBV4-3,CASSQAGGVTDTQYF,TGCGCCAGCAGCCAAGCGGGGGGCGTCACAGATACGCAGTATTTT
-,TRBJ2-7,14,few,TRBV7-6,CASSLNREFYEQYF,TGTGCCAGCAGCTTAAATCGAGAATTCTACGAGCAGTACTTC
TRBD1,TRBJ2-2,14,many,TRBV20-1,CSATHRGNTGELFF,TGCAGTGCTACCCACAGGGGCAACACCGGGGAGCTGTTTTTT
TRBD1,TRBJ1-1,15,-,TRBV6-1,CASSAAGTGNTEAFF,TGTGCCAGCAGTGCGGCCGGGACAGGGAACACTGAAGCTTTCTTT
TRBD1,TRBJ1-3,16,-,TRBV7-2,CASSLMTGGSGNTIYF,TGTGCCAGCAGCTTGATGACAGGGGGCTCTGGAAACACCATATATTTT
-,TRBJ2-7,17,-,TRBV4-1,CASSQLLGGYESYEQYF,TGCGCCAGCAGCCAACTCCTAGGGGGGTATGAGTCGTACGAGCAGTACTTC
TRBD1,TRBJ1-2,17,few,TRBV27,CASSSTAGTGLDSGYTF,TGTGCCAGCAGTTCCACAGCCGGGACAGGATTAGATTCGGGCTACACCTTC
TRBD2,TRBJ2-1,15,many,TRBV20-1,CSARDPSGAYNEQFF,TGCAGTGCTAGAGATCCCAGCGGGGCGTACAATGAGCAGTTCTTC
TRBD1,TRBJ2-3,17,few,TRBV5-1,CATKANRGYYGTDTQYF,TGCGCCACGAAAGCCAACAGGGGATATTACGGCACAGATACGCAGTATTTT
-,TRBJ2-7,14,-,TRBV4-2,CASSPGSGAAEQYF,TGTGCCAGCAGCCCGGGTTCCGGGGCGGCCGAGCAGTACTTC
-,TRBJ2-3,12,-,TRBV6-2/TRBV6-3,CASSTGPNTQYF,TGTGCCAGCAGCACAGGACCTAATACGCAGTATTTT
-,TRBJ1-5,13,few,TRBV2,CASSEGNGQPQHF,TGTGCCAGCAGTGAGGGGAACGGGCAGCCCCAGCATTTT
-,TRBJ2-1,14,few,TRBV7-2,CASSLEGGINEQFF,TGTGCCAGCAGCTTAGAGGGGGGTATCAATGAGCAGTTCTTC
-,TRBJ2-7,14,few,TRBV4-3,CASSQELGLYEQYF,TGCGCCAGCAGCCAGGAGTTGGGACTCTACGAGCAGTACTTC
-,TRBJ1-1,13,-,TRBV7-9,CASNFGGDTEAFF,TGTGCCAGCAATTTCGGGGGGGACACTGAAGCTTTCTTT
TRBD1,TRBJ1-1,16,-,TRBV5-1,CASSAQLGTANTEAFF,TGCGCCAGCAGCGCCCAGCTCGGGACAGCGAACACTGAAGCTTTCTTT
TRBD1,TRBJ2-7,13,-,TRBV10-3,CAISGTGGYEQYF,TGTGCCATCAGTGGGACAGGGGGTTACGAGCAGTACTTC
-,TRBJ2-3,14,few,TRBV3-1,CASSQSTGTDTQYF,TGTGCCAGCAGCCAGTCCACAGGGACAGATACGCAGTATTTT
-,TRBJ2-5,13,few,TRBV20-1,CSATDSLQETQYF,TGCAGTGCCACAGACAGTCTCCAAGAGACCCAGTACTTC
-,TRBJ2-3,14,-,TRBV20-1,CSANLGQGTDTQYF,TGCAGTGCTAACTTGGGTCAGGGGACAGATACGCAGTATTTT
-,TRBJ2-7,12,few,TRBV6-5,CASSYGTGEQYF,TGTGCCAGCAGTTACGGGACGGGTGAGCAGTACTTC
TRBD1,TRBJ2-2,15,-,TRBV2,CASVEDRAATGELFF,TGTGCCAGCGTAGAGGACAGGGCGGCCACCGGGGAGCTGTTTTTT
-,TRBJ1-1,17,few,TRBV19,CACSPTSGSAGNTEAFF,TGTGCCTGTAGCCCTACGTCAGGTTCGGCAGGGAACACTGAAGCTTTCTTT
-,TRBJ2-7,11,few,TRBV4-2,CASSQELEQYF,TGTGCCAGCAGCCAAGAGCTCGAGCAGTACTTC
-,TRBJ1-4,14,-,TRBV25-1,CASSERGGREKLFF,TGTGCCAGCAGTGAGCGGGGGGGGCGTGAAAAACTGTTTTTT
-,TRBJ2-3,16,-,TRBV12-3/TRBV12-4,CASSRSLAPITDTQYF,TGTGCCAGCAGTCGCAGTCTGGCACCAATCACAGATACGCAGTATTTT
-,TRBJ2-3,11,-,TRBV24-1,CATSVGNTQYF,TGTGCCACCAGTGTGGGGAATACGCAGTATTTT
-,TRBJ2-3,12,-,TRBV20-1,CSASEDTDTQYF,TGCAGTGCTAGCGAGGACACAGATACGCAGTATTTT